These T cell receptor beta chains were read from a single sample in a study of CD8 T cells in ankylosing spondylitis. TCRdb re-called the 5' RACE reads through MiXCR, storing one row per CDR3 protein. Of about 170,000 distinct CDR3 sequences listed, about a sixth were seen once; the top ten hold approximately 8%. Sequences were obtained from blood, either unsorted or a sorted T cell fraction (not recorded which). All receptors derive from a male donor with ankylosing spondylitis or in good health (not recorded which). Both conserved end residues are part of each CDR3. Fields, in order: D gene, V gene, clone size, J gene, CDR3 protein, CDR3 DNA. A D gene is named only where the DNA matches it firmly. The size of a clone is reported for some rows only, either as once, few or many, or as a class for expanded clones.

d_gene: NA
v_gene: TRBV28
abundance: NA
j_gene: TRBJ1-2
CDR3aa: CASSKGRLYGYTF
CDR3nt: TGTGCCAGCAGCAAGGGACGGCTCTATGGCTACACCTTC

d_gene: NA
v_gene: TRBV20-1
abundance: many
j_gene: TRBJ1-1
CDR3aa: CSARDLGNTEAFF
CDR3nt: TGCAGTGCTAGGGACCTCGGGAACACTGAAGCTTTCTTT

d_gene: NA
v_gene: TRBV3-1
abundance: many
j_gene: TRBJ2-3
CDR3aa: CASSQARKWADTQYF
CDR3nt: TGTGCCAGCAGCCAGGCCAGGAAATGGGCAGATACGCAGTATTTT

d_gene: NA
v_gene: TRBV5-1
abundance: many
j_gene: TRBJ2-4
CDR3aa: CASSLGVAGNIQYF
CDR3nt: TGCGCCAGCAGCTTAGGAGTGGCCGGGAACATTCAGTACTTC

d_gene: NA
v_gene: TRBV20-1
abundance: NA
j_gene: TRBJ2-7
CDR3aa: CGAKRNGYSYEQCF
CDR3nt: TGCGGTGCTAAGAGGAACGGGTACTCCTACGAGCAGTGCTTC

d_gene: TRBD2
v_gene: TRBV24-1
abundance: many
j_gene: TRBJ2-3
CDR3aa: CATSVSGLLTDTQYF
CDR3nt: TGTGCCACCAGTGTTTCGGGACTACTCACAGATACGCAGTATTTT

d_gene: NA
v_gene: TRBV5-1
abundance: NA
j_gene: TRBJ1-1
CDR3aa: CASSLFDSTEAFF
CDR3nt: TGCGCCAGCAGCTTGTTCGACAGCACTGAAGCTTTCTTT

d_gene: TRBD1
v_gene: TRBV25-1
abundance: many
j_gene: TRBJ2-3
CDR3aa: CASSPGQGLSDTQYF
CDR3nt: TGTGCCAGCAGTCCTGGACAGGGGTTGTCAGATACGCAGTATTTT

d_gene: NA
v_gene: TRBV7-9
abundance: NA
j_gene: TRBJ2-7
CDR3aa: CASSLAQGEQYF
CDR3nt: TGTGCCAGCAGCTTAGCGCAGGGCGAGCAGTACTTC

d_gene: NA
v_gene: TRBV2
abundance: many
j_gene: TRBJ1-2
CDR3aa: CASTPTDYGYTF
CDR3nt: TGTGCCAGCACCCCGACAGACTATGGCTACACCTTC

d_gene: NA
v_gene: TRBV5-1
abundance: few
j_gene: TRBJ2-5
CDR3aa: CASSPAEGWQTQYF
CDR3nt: TGCGCCAGCAGCCCCGCGGAGGGCTGGCAGACCCAGTACTTC

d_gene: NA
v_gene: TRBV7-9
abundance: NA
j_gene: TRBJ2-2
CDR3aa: CASSHRTVNTGELFF
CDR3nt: TGTGCCAGCAGCCACCGGACGGTTAACACCGGGGAGCTGTTTTTT

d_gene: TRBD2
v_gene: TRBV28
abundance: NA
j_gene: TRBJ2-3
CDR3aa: CASSRTLAGALTDTQYF
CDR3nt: TGTGCCAGCAGTCGTACCTTAGCGGGAGCCCTCACAGATACGCAGTATTTT

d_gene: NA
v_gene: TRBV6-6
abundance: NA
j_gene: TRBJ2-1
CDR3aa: CASEGGVEQFF
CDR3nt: TGTGCCAGCGAGGGCGGAGTTGAGCAGTTCTTC

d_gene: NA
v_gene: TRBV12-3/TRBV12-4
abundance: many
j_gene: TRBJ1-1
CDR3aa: CASSPGDFRNTEAFF
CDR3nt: TGTGCCAGCAGTCCAGGGGATTTTAGGAACACTGAAGCTTTCTTT

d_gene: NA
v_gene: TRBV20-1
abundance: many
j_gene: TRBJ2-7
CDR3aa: CSAEPTTNSYEQYF
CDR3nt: TGCAGTGCTGAACCTACTACGAATTCCTACGAGCAGTACTTC

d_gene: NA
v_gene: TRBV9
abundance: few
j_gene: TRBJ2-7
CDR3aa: CASSVGSGVGFQQYF
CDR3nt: TGTGCCAGCAGCGTAGGTAGTGGGGTGGGCTTCCAGCAGTACTTC

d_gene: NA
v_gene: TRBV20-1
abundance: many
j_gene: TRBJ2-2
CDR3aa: CSARPSTGELFF
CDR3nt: TGCAGTGCTAGACCCTCCACCGGGGAGCTGTTTTTT

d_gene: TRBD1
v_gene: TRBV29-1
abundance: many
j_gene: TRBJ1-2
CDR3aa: CSVATGTSYGYTF
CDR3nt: TGCAGCGTAGCGACAGGGACCAGCTATGGCTACACCTTC

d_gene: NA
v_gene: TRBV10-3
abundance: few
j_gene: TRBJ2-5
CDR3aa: CAISDVQGELRETQYF
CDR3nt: TGTGCCATCAGTGACGTCCAGGGAGAGTTACGAGAGACCCAGTACTTC

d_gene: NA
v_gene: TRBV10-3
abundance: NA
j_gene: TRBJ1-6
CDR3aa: CAISRQGNSPLHF
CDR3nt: TGTGCCATCAGCCGGCAGGGGAATTCACCCCTCCACTTT

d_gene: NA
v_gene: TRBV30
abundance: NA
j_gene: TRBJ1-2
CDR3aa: CAWSVQVGYTF
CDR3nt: TGTGCCTGGAGTGTACAGGTTGGCTACACCTTC

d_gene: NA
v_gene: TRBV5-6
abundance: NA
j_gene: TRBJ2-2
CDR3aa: CASSFAAVIGTNTGELFF
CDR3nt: TGTGCCAGCAGCTTCGCCGCAGTCATAGGGACGAACACCGGGGAGCTGTTTTTT

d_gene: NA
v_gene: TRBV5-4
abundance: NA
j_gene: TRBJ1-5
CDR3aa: CASSRGLGPQHF
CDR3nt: TGTGCCAGCAGCCGAGGGTTGGGGCCCCAGCATTTT

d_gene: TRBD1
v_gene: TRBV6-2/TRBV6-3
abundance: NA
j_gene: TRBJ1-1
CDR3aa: CATSPTNRGNTEAFF
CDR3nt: TGTGCCACCAGTCCCACAAACAGGGGGAATACTGAAGCTTTCTTT

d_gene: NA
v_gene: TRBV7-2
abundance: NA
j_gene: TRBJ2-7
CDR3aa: CASRTGSTMGGEQYF
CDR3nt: TGTGCCAGCAGGACGGGGTCTACCATGGGGGGTGAGCAGTACTTC

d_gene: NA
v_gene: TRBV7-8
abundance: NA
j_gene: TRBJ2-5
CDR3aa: CASSSGQPQETQYF
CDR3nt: TGTGCCAGCAGCTCCGGACAGCCTCAAGAGACCCAGTACTTC

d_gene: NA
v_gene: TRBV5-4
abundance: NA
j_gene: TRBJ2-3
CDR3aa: CASSLASGRTDTQYF
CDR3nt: TGTGCCAGCAGCTTGGCCAGCGGACGCACAGATACGCAGTATTTT

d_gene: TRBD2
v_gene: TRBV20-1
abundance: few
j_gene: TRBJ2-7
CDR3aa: CCARDLKAGGVTYEQYF
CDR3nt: TGCTGTGCTAGAGATTTGAAGGCGGGAGGGGTTACCTACGAGCAGTACTTC

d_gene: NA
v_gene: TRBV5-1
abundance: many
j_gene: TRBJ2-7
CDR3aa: CASSLALQSYEQYF
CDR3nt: TGCGCCAGCAGCTTGGCTCTACAATCCTACGAGCAGTACTTC

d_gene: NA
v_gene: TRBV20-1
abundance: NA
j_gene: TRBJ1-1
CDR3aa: CSARAGHMNTEAFF
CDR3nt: TGCAGTGCGAGGGCAGGCCACATGAACACTGAAGCTTTCTTT

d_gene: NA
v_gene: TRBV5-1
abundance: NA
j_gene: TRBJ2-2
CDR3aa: CASTLGERATGELFF
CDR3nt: TGCGCCAGCACCTTAGGCGAGCGGGCAACCGGGGAGCTGTTTTTT